Listed here are 32 T cell receptor beta chains from one sample, sequenced in a study of radiotherapy plus CTLA-4 blockade in lung cancer. Repertoires were generated with immunoSEQ multiplex PCR, while TCRdb's copy carries only in-frame clones and drops some. Among about 49,000 clones listed, around 76% were seen once. Sequencing used peripheral blood, obtained from a patient treated with radiotherapy plus ipilimumab. Receptors were obtained from a human donor with non-small cell lung cancer who had stable disease on radiotherapy plus ipilimumab.

The rearrangement uses TRBV6-1 and TRBJ1-5; the match to TRBD1 covers 10 bases. Germline CDR1 MNHNS, CDR2 SASEGT. The trim removed 6 bases at V and 4 bases at J, leaving 6 bases unmatched. The CDR3 runs 15 residues. The CDR3: CASRDGTGANQPQHF. CDR3 in DNA: TGTGCCAGCAGGGATGGGACAGGGGCAAATCAGCCCCAGCATTTT.

The rearrangement links TRBV7-3 to TRBJ2-5; D uncertain. V dropped 2 bases and J dropped 1 base, with 20 bases sitting between them. The CDR3 sequence is 18 residues long. Germline CDR1 SGHTA, CDR2 FQGTGA. The CDR3 here is CASSLFNGPGDFQETQYF. In DNA form, the CDR3 reads TGTGCCAGCAGCTTATTTAACGGGCCGGGCGATTTCCAAGAGACCCAGTACTTC.

The J gene is TRBJ2-2, the V gene TRBV19; D not resolved. The germline V gene has CDR1 LNHDA and CDR2 SQIVND (reference sequence). The CDR3 runs 14 residues. The V and J ends lost 7 bases and 0 bases respectively, with 9 bases between them. The DNA for the CDR3 is TGTGCCAGTATAAGGGAATCGAACACCGGGGAGCTGTTTTTT. It is translated as CASIRESNTGELFF.

The chain recombines TRBV4-1 with TRBJ2-7; D call uncertain. V was trimmed by 6 bases and J by 4 bases, leaving 16 bases between them. Germline V CDR1 and CDR2: MGHRA, YSYEKL. There are 14 residues in the CDR3. The CDR3 DNA reads TGCGCCAGCAGTCCGAACCTTAAAAATTACGAGCAGTACGTC. The encoded protein is CASSPNLKNYEQYV.

The chain employs TRBV18 and TRBJ2-3; 10 positions match TRBD2. The CDR3 spans 16 residues. The V gene end was trimmed by 1 base and the J gene end by 2 bases; junction bases not matched to a gene: 3. Per germline, CDR1 KGHSH and CDR2 LQKENI. The CDR3 here is CASSPLAGGLTDTQYF. The CDR3 coding sequence is TGTGCCAGCTCACCACTAGCGGGGGGACTCACAGATACGCAGTATTTT.

The CDR3: CASSRRAGVLFTGYTF. The CDR3 DNA sequence: TGTGCCAGCAGCCGGAGAGCAGGGGTCTTGTTTACTGGCTACACCTTC. The J gene is TRBJ1-2, the V gene TRBV5-4; tentative D call: TRBD1 (6 bases). The V gene lost 4 bases and the J gene lost 7 bases, with 23 bases spanning the gap. Germline CDR1 is SGHNT and CDR2 is YYREEE (reference sequence). CDR3 length: 16 amino acids.

CDR3 DNA: TGCAGCGTTCCTACAGGGCTTTCCACCGGGGAGCTGTTTTTT. It is translated as CSVPTGLSTGELFF. This chain uses TRBV29-1 with TRBJ2-2; D may be TRBD1 (6 bases). CDR3 size: 14 residues. The V and J ends lost 5 bases and 4 bases respectively, with 14 bases between them. CDR1 and CDR2 from the germline V gene are SQVTM and ANQGSEA.

The chain employs TRBV7-9 and TRBJ1-1; no reliable D call. The CDR3 totals 14 residues. V was pared by 2 bases and J by 2 bases, with 9 bases between. Looked up from germline, CDR1 is SEHNR and CDR2 is FQNEAQ (reference sequence). CDR3 region: CASSLTATNTEAFF. The CDR3 DNA sequence: TGTGCCAGCAGCTTAACGGCTACTAACACTGAAGCTTTCTTT.

The chain carries TRBV7-2 and TRBJ2-3, with TRBD2 matching 12 bases. Looked up from germline, CDR1 is SGHTA and CDR2 is FQGNSA. With V trimmed by 3 bases and J by 4 bases, 11 bases remained unmatched. CDR3 length: 18 amino acids. This CDR3 reads CASSFQGLSSGGADTQYF. CDR3 sequence (DNA): TGTGCCAGCAGCTTTCAGGGCCTCTCTAGCGGGGGGGCAGATACGCAGTATTTT.

This chain connects TRBV30 to TRBJ2-7; 10 positions agree with TRBD1. Germline values: CDR1 GTSNPN, CDR2 SVGIG (reference sequence). The trim removed 5 bases at V and 5 bases at J, leaving 3 bases unmatched. The CDR3 consists of 12 residues. Here the CDR3 DNA reads TGTGCCTGGGGGGACAGGGGCCACGAGCAGTACTTC. Translation: CAWGDRGHEQYF.

This chain links TRBV11-3 with TRBJ2-2, with D tentatively TRBD1 or TRBD2 (5 bases each). Germline-derived CDR1 and CDR2 are SGHNT and YENEEA. The CDR3 has 13 residues. V was cut by 2 bases and J by 6 bases, with 7 bases left in between. CDR3 protein: CASSLRDPGELFF. CDR3 bases: TGTGCCAGCAGCTTACGGGACCCCGGGGAGCTGTTTTTT.

The chain links TRBV6-5 to TRBJ2-1; D not resolved. V lost 4 bases, J lost 1 base, and 8 bases lay in between. Germline CDR1 is MNHEY and CDR2 is SVGAGI. This CDR3 is 14 amino acids long. The DNA for the CDR3 is TGTGCCAGCAGTTCGCGTTTTTCCTACAATGAGCAGTTCTTC. This sequence encodes CASSSRFSYNEQFF.

The chain recombines TRBV7-2 with TRBJ2-3, with D tentatively TRBD2 (5 bases). V was cut by 5 bases and J by 0 bases, with 15 bases left in between. This CDR3 comprises 16 residues. Germline CDR1 SGHTA, CDR2 FQGNSA. The CDR3 DNA follows: TGTGCCAGCAGCCTATTGGGAGAGATTAGCACAGATACGCAGTATTTT. It is translated as CASSLLGEISTDTQYF.

This clone has a single count. The chain has TRBV11-2 and TRBJ1-1; no clear D. Trimming shortened V by 6 bases and J by 0 bases, and 11 bases separated the two germline ends. The CDR3 has 14 amino acids. CDR1 and CDR2 (germline): SGHAT, FQNNGV. CDR3 in DNA: TGTGCCAGCAGTCCCGACGGGTTGAACACTGAAGCTTTCTTT. This translates into CASSPDGLNTEAFF.

The V and J genes are TRBV27 and TRBJ1-1, with 11 bases aligning to TRBD1. V lost 5 bases and J lost 5; bases outside the gene matches: 7. CDR1 is MNHEY, CDR2 SMNVEV, per germline (reference sequence). The CDR3 is 15 amino acids. CDR3: CASSAPDRGRTEAFF. In DNA, the CDR3 is TGTGCCAGCAGTGCGCCGGACAGGGGGCGGACTGAAGCTTTCTTT.

The chain links TRBV2 to TRBJ1-2; D not resolved. Per the germline V gene, CDR1 is SNHLY and CDR2 is FYNNEI. V lost 8 bases and J 5 bases, leaving 12 bases between the germline ends. CDR3 size: 12 residues. CDR3: CASRVDIYGYTF. In DNA form, the CDR3 reads TGTGCCAGCCGGGTAGACATTTATGGCTACACCTTC.

The chain couples TRBV5-3 to TRBJ2-3; TRBD2 aligns across 15 bases. TRBV5-3 is an ORF; its function is uncertain. The ends lost 4 bases at V and 5 bases at J; junction bases unmatched: 11. This CDR3 comprises 18 residues. CDR3 sequence reads: CARSPTGTSGGPKDTQYF. The DNA for the CDR3 is TGTGCCAGAAGCCCTACCGGGACTAGCGGGGGGCCGAAAGATACGCAGTATTTT.

The table lists this clone with a count of one. The rearrangement uses TRBV13 and TRBJ1-1; the D gene is possibly TRBD1 (5 bases). CDR1 and CDR2 (germline): PRHDT, FYEKMQ (reference sequence). V was clipped by 0 bases and J by 3 bases, with 8 bases between them. The length of the CDR3 is 14 residues. The CDR3 reads CASSLGWGYTEAFF. The CDR3 nucleotides read TGTGCCAGCAGCTTAGGGTGGGGGTACACTGAAGCTTTCTTT. Based on the CDR3 plus reference TRBV13 and TRBJ1-1, the full variable domain is AAGVIQSPRHLIKEKRETATLKCYPIPRHDTVYWYQQGPGQDPQFLISFYEKMQSDKGSIPDRFSAQQFSDYHSELNMSSLELGDSALYFCASSLGWGYTEAFFGQGTRLTVV.

This clone has a handful of counts. The V and J genes are TRBV7-8 and TRBJ2-5, with D possibly being TRBD2 (6 bases). The CDR3 is made up of 13 amino acids. Trimming left V 2 bases short and J 4 bases short, with 8 bases between. The germline V gene has CDR1 SGHVS and CDR2 FQNEAQ. This CDR3 is CASSLRGGETQYF. CDR3 bases: TGTGCCAGCAGCTTAAGGGGAGGAGAGACCCAGTACTTC.

The CDR3 sequence is CASRGQTYGYTF. In DNA, the CDR3 is TGTGCCAGCAGGGGACAGACCTATGGCTACACCTTC. The genes are TRBV6-5 and TRBJ1-2; TRBD1 agrees at 7 bases. The germline CDR1 and CDR2 sequences are MNHEY and SVGAGI. Trimming removed 6 bases from V and 4 bases from J; junction bases left unmatched: 2. The CDR3 spans 12 residues.

This clone has more than one count but fewer than ten. The chain couples TRBV9 to TRBJ1-3; 7 bases align to TRBD1. V dropped 6 bases and J dropped 3; count of bases not matched to a gene: 6. The CDR3 is made up of 14 amino acids. Germline CDR1 reads SGDLS; CDR2 reads YYNGEE. Here the CDR3 DNA reads TGTGCCAGCAACCCCAGGACAGGTGGAAACACCATATATTTT. Its protein is CASNPRTGGNTIYF.

The gene calls are TRBV15 and TRBJ1-3; 7 nucleotides agree with TRBD1. This CDR3 has 14 amino acids. V lost 3 bases, J lost 2 bases, and 1 base stayed unmatched. Germline CDR1 LNHNV, CDR2 YYDKDF (reference sequence). CDR3 amino acids: CATSSGTAGNTIYF. The DNA for the CDR3 is TGTGCCACCAGCAGTGGGACAGCTGGAAACACCATATATTTT. Full variable domain (rest looked up from reference TRBV15 and TRBJ1-3): DAMVIQNPRYQVTQFGKPVTLSCSQTLNHNVMYWYQQKSSQAPKLLFHYYDKDFNNEADTPDNFQSRRPNTSFCFLDIRSPGLGDTAMYLCATSSGTAGNTIYFGEGSWLTVV.

CDR3 in DNA: TGTGCCAGTAGGGCCCGCCGCGGACCCAATCAGCCCCAGCATTTT. Encoded protein: CASRARRGPNQPQHF. V gene TRBV19 combines with J gene TRBJ1-5; unclear D gene. This CDR3 has 15 amino acids. V lost 6 bases to trimming and J lost 3 bases, with 15 bases between them. From germline, CDR1 is LNHDA and CDR2 SQIVND (reference sequence).

The chain combines TRBV11-2 with TRBJ2-5; 9 bases line up with TRBD2. The CDR3 spans 15 residues. Germline CDR1 reads SGHAT; CDR2 reads FQNNGV. The V and J ends lost 5 bases and 2 bases, in that order; junction bases with no gene match: 6. The CDR3 coding sequence is TGTGCCAGCAGCACAAGCGGGGGGCTACAAGAGACCCAGTACTTC. Encoded protein: CASSTSGGLQETQYF.

Points on this clone: Other DNA sequences in this sample translate to the same CDR3. The rearrangement uses TRBV4-3 and TRBJ2-7; 7 bases fit TRBD2. Germline assignment: CDR1 LGHNA and CDR2 YSLEER. Unmatched junction bases numbered 3, after V lost 1 base and J lost 6 bases. The CDR3 loop spans 13 amino acids. The CDR3 loop reads CASSQGGGREQYF. The DNA for the CDR3 is TGCGCCAGCAGCCAAGGGGGGGGTCGCGAGCAGTACTTC.

V and J are TRBV19 and TRBJ1-2; unclear D gene. The germline V gene encodes CDR1 LNHDA and CDR2 SQIVND (reference sequence). The CDR3 has 15 amino acids. Trimming cost V 5 bases and J 3 bases, with 16 bases left between them. DNA of the CDR3: TGTGCCAGTAGTGTTGACATGAACCTATACTATGGCTACACCTTC. This sequence encodes CASSVDMNLYYGYTF.

The chain combines TRBV13 with TRBJ1-3; D remains unclear. Trimming removed 2 bases at V and 0 bases at J, with 5 bases between. The CDR3 has 14 residues. CDR1 and CDR2 from the germline V gene are PRHDT and FYEKMQ (reference sequence). This CDR3 is CASSLYSSGNTIYF. The CDR3 DNA follows: TGTGCCAGCAGCTTATATAGCTCTGGAAACACCATATATTTT.

This chain uses TRBV5-1 with TRBJ2-5; 7 nucleotides align to TRBD2. There are 16 residues in the CDR3. CDR1 SGHRS and CDR2 YFSETQ come from the germline V gene. The V and J ends lost 0 bases and 1 base, in that order; junction bases with no gene match: 6. The CDR3 bases are TGCGCCAGCAGCTTGGTGCGTCTAGCGGCCCAAGAGACCCAGTACTTC. This gives the protein CASSLVRLAAQETQYF.

This chain connects TRBV29-1 to TRBJ2-5; possible D gene TRBD2, 5 bases. The V end was cut by 6 bases, the J end by 1 base, with 9 bases between. The CDR3 has 12 amino acids. Per germline, CDR1 SQVTM and CDR2 ANQGSEA. The CDR3 reads CSVGLPQETQYF. DNA of the CDR3: TGCAGCGTCGGACTTCCCCAAGAGACCCAGTACTTC.

This chain links TRBV6-5 with TRBJ1-1; possibly TRBD1 for D (5 bases). Germline V gene data show CDR1 as MNHEY and CDR2 as SVGAGI. The CDR3 totals 11 residues. The V end was cut by 7 bases, the J end by 5 bases, with 8 bases between. CDR3 sequence: CASNRITEAFF. CDR3 in DNA: TGTGCCAGCAACAGGATAACTGAAGCTTTCTTT.

This rearrangement joins TRBV28 to TRBJ2-5, with TRBD2 as a possible D gene (7 bases). The length of the CDR3 is 14 residues. Trimming removed 10 bases at V and 5 bases at J, with 20 bases between. Germline loops: CDR1 MDHEN, CDR2 SYDVKM. Here the CDR3 reads CATSGGRPRETQYF. CDR3 in DNA: TGTGCCACCTCCGGGGGGCGCCCTCGTGAGACCCAGTACTTC.

The gene calls are TRBV6-5 and TRBJ2-1, with unresolved D. This CDR3 has 16 amino acids. Trimming stripped 0 bases from V and 6 bases from J, with 15 bases between. CDR1 MNHEY and CDR2 SVGAGI come from the germline V gene. The CDR3, as DNA: TGTGCCAGCAGTTACTCGATAATATCGGCCGCCAATGAGCAGTTCTTC. Translation: CASSYSIISAANEQFF.